This T cell receptor (beta chain) was recovered during a study of cytomegalovirus exposure and HLA in healthy donors. A multiplex PCR was run with 60 Vbeta primers and 13 Jbeta primers. Clones were read by immunoSEQ multiplex PCR, and TCRdb kept only the in-frame ones, dropping some. The sample contains under 200,000 clones, 80% to 90% of which appear only once. Study outcomes and limitations: In vitro experiments confirmed that three CMV-associated chains were specific for CMV antigens.

Of note for this clone: Its antigen is undetermined.

V was pared by 6 bases and J by 0 bases, with 18 bases between. The CDR3 is 17 residues long. From germline, CDR1 is LNHNV and CDR2 YYDKDF (reference sequence). This clonotype was sampled from a man between 18 and 35 years old in good health and CMV-seropositive. V gene TRBV15 combines with J gene TRBJ1-3, with D possibly matching TRBD1 (6 bases). The source material was PBMCs. This chain's CDR3 is CATRADTGTSSGNTIYF. The CDR3 coding sequence is TGTGCCACCAGGGCCGATACAGGGACTAGCTCTGGAAACACCATATATTTT. Full variable domain (outside the CDR3, taken from reference TRBV15 and TRBJ1-3): DAMVIQNPRYQVTQFGKPVTLSCSQTLNHNVMYWYQQKSSQAPKLLFHYYDKDFNNEADTPDNFQSRRPNTSFCFLDIRSPGLGDTAMYLCATRADTGTSSGNTIYFGEGSWLTVV.